The following is a T cell receptor (beta chain) sequence with its context. The CDR3 has 14 residues. Trimming cost V 6 bases and J 5 bases, with 16 bases left between them. In germline, CDR1 is MNHNY, CDR2 SVGAGI (reference sequence). This sample is part of a study of T cell changes during pregnancy in multiple sclerosis. Data came from immunoSEQ multiplex PCR; TCRdb stores just in-frame clones and leaves some out. The table has tens of thousands of clones, 75% to 95% seen once. J is TRBJ1-2 and V is TRBV6-6; D perhaps matches TRBD1 (5 bases). The source is a female donor with multiple sclerosis, enrolled in a pregnancy study. The sample in question was CD8+ T cells from peripheral blood mononuclear cells, obtained in the second trimester of pregnancy. This CDR3 reads CASRAWTTSYGYTF. The CDR3 region has the DNA TGTGCCAGCAGGGCATGGACAACCTCGTATGGCTACACCTTC.